The rows below give T cell receptor beta chains drawn from one sample of a study of blood T cells in healthy people across ages. TCRdb independently ran MiXCR on the 5' RACE reads; one entry per CDR3 protein. The sample has more than 1.4 million distinct CDR3 sequences, 42% seen once. Sequencing was done on a sample of blood. These receptors came from a woman younger than 30 in good health. Both conserved end residues are part of each CDR3. D genes are given only for firm matches. Clone size is not always given. Where it is, it says once, few, many or a class for expanded clones.

>TRBD2|TRBV9|NA|TRBJ2-5
TGTGCCAGCAGCGTAGGAGGAAGCGGGGATGAGCAGTACTTC
CASSVGGSGDEQYF
>NA|TRBV5-1|NA|TRBJ1-1
TGCGCCAGCAGCTTCATCATGAACACTGAAGCTTTCTTT
CASSFIMNTEAFF
>TRBD1|TRBV28|NA|TRBJ1-2
TGTGCTAGCAGTTCGCACAGCAGGGGGGACTATGGCTACACCTTC
CASSSHSRGDYGYTF
>TRBD2|TRBV5-1|NA|TRBJ2-1
TGCGCCAGCAGCTTGGAGGCTAGCGGATACAATGAGCAGTTCTTC
CASSLEASGYNEQFF
>TRBD2|TRBV5-1|NA|TRBJ2-1
TGCGCCAGCGGGACTACTAGCGGGGGTTACAATGAGCAGTTCTTC
CASGTTSGGYNEQFF
>NA|TRBV4-1|NA|TRBJ2-1
TGCGCCAGCAGCCCTAGCGCCTCCTACAATGAGCAGTTCTTC
CASSPSASYNEQFF
>TRBD2|TRBV20-1|NA|TRBJ2-3
TGCAGTGCTAGATATAGCGGGCTGAGCACAGATACGCAGTATTTT
CSARYSGLSTDTQYF
>TRBD2|TRBV20-1|few|TRBJ2-7
TGCAGTGCTAGAGACCCCCCTAGCGGGGGATACTACGAGCAGTACTTC
CSARDPPSGGYYEQYF
>NA|TRBV12-3/TRBV12-4|NA|TRBJ2-3
TGTGCCAGCAGTCCCTGGATAGATACGCAGTATTTT
CASSPWIDTQYF
>NA|TRBV7-9|few|TRBJ2-7
TGTGCCAGCAGCTTACAGGGGCCTTCGTACTTC
CASSLQGPSYF
>TRBD2|TRBV7-6|NA|TRBJ2-4
TGTGCCAGCAGCTTGGGACTAGCGGAACCCTGGGGCGGCAAAAACATTCAGTACTTC
CASSLGLAEPWGGKNIQYF
>NA|TRBV29-1|NA|TRBJ2-7
TGCAGCGTTGAAGGGGCAGCCAACTACGAGCAGTACTTC
CSVEGAANYEQYF
>TRBD1|TRBV9|NA|TRBJ1-2
TGTGCCAGCAGCGCATCCCGGGACAGCGGGGGTTCCGGGCCTGGCTACACCTTC
CASSASRDSGGSGPGYTF
>NA|TRBV7-2|NA|TRBJ2-3
TGTGCCACCTCCGGAGGGTTTGCCCCACTAGATACGCAGTATTTT
CATSGGFAPLDTQYF